This TCR beta chain was identified during a study of CD8 T cells in Susac syndrome. The multiple sclerosis control group consisted of treatment-naive patients whose relapsing-remitting disease, which was either stable or active, fulfilled revised McDonald criteria. The CD8+ and CD4+ T cells were isolated magnetically using a negative isolation approach, whereas the TEMRA cells were enriched by FACS. For this clonotype: The antigen is unknown.

Broader study findings: The study recognized that its TCR sequencing and HLA analysis covered a relatively small number of individuals.

The V gene lost 2 bases and the J gene lost 2 bases, with 15 bases spanning the gap. From germline, CDR1 is GTSNPN and CDR2 SVGIG (reference sequence). The CDR3 length is 15 residues. When the RNA was reverse transcribed, random hexamers were used with an input of about 0.5 to 1 ug. Across 54 Vbeta and 13 Jbeta, TCR beta CDR3 was amplified with immunoSEQ multiplex PCR. TCRdb reanalysed the immunoSEQ multiplex PCR reads using MiXCR and keeps one entry per CDR3 protein. The data show roughly 120,000 distinct CDR3 sequences, around 94% seen once. Sample: CD4+ T cells from PBMCs. V gene TRBV30 combines with J gene TRBJ1-1; D unclear. The TCR comes from a human donor with multiple sclerosis. CDR3 sequence reads: CAWSQVSPGNTEAFF. The CDR3 DNA sequence: TGTGCCTGGAGTCAAGTATCACCGGGAAACACTGAAGCTTTCTTT.